The 13 T cell receptor beta chains presented below share a single source sample, sequenced in a study of shared clonotypes between healthy human individuals. Profiling relied on immunoSEQ multiplex PCR, and the TCRdb table lists in-frame clones only, not all of them. The sample shows approximately 1,000,000 clones, approximately 80% of them seen only once. Sequenced material: memory CD4+ T cells from PBMCs. The subset denotes: CD45RA-negative fraction. The receptor source for this set is a man younger than 35 in good health. Some clones in this sample may be carry-over from other donors' samples.

The CDR3 region is CASSRTGDSYEQYF. The CDR3 nucleotides are TGTGCCAGCAGTCGGACAGGCGACTCCTACGAGCAGTACTTC. The chain combines TRBV6-6 with TRBJ2-7; 7 nucleotides line up with TRBD1. Unmatched junction bases numbered 4, after V lost 5 bases and J lost 0 bases. CDR1 is MNHNY, CDR2 SVGAGI, per germline (reference sequence). The CDR3 spans 14 residues.

This chain connects TRBV6-5 to TRBJ2-3; 8 nucleotides match TRBD1. J lost 3 bases, V lost 7 bases, and 3 bases had no gene match. The germline gives CDR1 MNHEY, CDR2 SVGAGI. This CDR3 has 13 residues. DNA of the CDR3: TGTGCCAGCACCCGACAGGGGACAGATACGCAGTATTTT. The encoded protein is CASTRQGTDTQYF.

The genes are TRBV7-2 and TRBJ1-2, with 7 bases matching TRBD1. V gave up 1 base and J gave up 8 bases; unmatched junction bases: 4. The CDR3 covers 13 residues. Germline CDR1 and CDR2: SGHTA and FQGNSA. The CDR3 bases are TGTGCCAGCAGCTTAGACAACAGGGGCGGCTACACCTTC. As protein: CASSLDNRGGYTF.

Worth noting for this clone: Other DNA sequences from this sample encode an identical CDR3 as well. V usage is TRBV5-1 and J usage is TRBJ1-1, with a possible D match to TRBD1 (6 bases). The CDR3 totals 12 residues. Germline-derived CDR1 and CDR2 are SGHRS and YFSETQ. The germline V and J ends were trimmed by 4 bases and 7 bases, with 11 bases remaining between them. The CDR3 loop reads CASSTGTVEAFF. In DNA, the CDR3 is TGCGCCAGCAGCACAGGGACGGTTGAAGCTTTCTTT.

The chain recombines TRBV7-9 with TRBJ1-5; TRBD1 aligns across 7 bases. The ends lost 5 bases at V and 0 bases at J; junction bases unmatched: 4. The CDR3 loop spans 15 amino acids. Looked up from germline, CDR1 is SEHNR and CDR2 is FQNEAQ (reference sequence). The CDR3 here is CASSQGQISNQPQHF. The DNA for the CDR3 is TGTGCCAGCAGCCAGGGACAGATTAGCAATCAGCCCCAGCATTTT.

The chain employs TRBV30 and TRBJ1-1; TRBD1 matches at 7 bases. With 3 bases clipped from V and 1 base from J, the junction kept 2 bases outside the gene matches. Germline V gene lookup returns CDR1 GTSNPN and CDR2 SVGIG (reference sequence). The CDR3 spans 13 residues. The CDR3, as DNA: TGTGCCTGGAGGGGACAGCCGAACACTGAAGCTTTCTTT. It encodes CAWRGQPNTEAFF.

The chain has TRBV4-3 and TRBJ1-2; D is ambiguous. The CDR3 runs 17 residues. Trimming cost V 0 bases and J 3 bases, with 17 bases left between them. CDR1 is LGHNA, CDR2 YSLEER, per germline. The DNA of the CDR3 is TGCGCCAGCAGCCAAGATATTAAGCGGAGATTGGACTATGGCTACACCTTC. It encodes CASSQDIKRRLDYGYTF.

V gene TRBV2 combines with J gene TRBJ2-5; 11 positions agree with TRBD1. In germline, CDR1 is SNHLY, CDR2 FYNNEI. The CDR3 contains 13 residues. Germline trimming cut 10 bases from V and 5 bases from J; bases unmatched to any gene: 6. CDR3 protein: CAIADRGRETQYF. For the CDR3, the DNA is TGTGCCATCGCGGACAGGGGGCGGGAGACCCAGTACTTC.

The J gene is TRBJ2-7, the V gene TRBV28, with TRBD1 matching over 7 bases. Germline values: CDR1 MDHEN, CDR2 SYDVKM. V lost 6 bases, J lost 2 bases, and 4 bases stayed unmatched. The CDR3 sequence is 13 residues long. CDR3 bases: TGTGCCAGCAGGTGGGGGACAGCCTACGAGCAGTACTTC. This codes for CASRWGTAYEQYF.

This clone showed up just once. J is TRBJ2-7 and V is TRBV18; D call uncertain. Trimming shortened V by 5 bases and J by 8 bases, and 10 bases separated the two germline ends. This CDR3 region has 11 residues. The V gene's germline CDR1 is KGHSH and CDR2 LQKENI. This CDR3 reads CASSSAEQQYF. The CDR3 DNA reads as TGTGCCAGCTCATCCGCCGAGCAGCAGTACTTC.

This rearrangement joins TRBV5-3 to TRBJ2-7, with D unclear. TRBV5-3 is known as an ORF, though its function is uncertain. V lost 4 bases to trimming and J lost 0 bases, with 17 bases between them. The CDR3 loop spans 16 amino acids. In DNA, the CDR3 is TGTGCCAGAAGCCAAAAGGCAGCCCAGAGCTCCTACGAGCAGTACTTC. This encodes CARSQKAAQSSYEQYF.

This clone was detected ten times or more. The J gene is TRBJ2-6, the V gene TRBV2; D unclear. CDR1 is SNHLY, CDR2 FYNNEI, per germline. V shed 7 bases and J shed 0 bases, with 7 bases lying between them. The CDR3 sequence is 14 residues long. Here the CDR3 reads CASTGASGANVLTF. CDR3 coding DNA: TGTGCCAGCACCGGAGCCTCTGGGGCCAACGTCCTGACTTTC.

This clone was observed once. This chain connects TRBV7-9 to TRBJ1-2; D possibly corresponds to TRBD1 (6 bases). Per germline, CDR1 SEHNR and CDR2 FQNEAQ (reference sequence). Deletions cut 1 base from V and 6 bases from J, with 12 bases between. The CDR3 has 14 amino acids. The CDR3 bases are TGTGCCAGCAGCTTAGACGGGGGGCGTCATGGCTACACCTTC. Translating it yields CASSLDGGRHGYTF.